This T cell receptor beta chain was identified in a study of pediatric ulcerative colitis. General study points: A couple of rectal clonotypes were found only in ulcerative colitis patients, all of them. Ulcerative colitis patients shared more blood-rectal clones than controls.

The survey-level immunoSEQ assay was used. Assay used: immunoSEQ multiplex PCR; TCRdb lists only in-frame clones, some missing. This sample has 4,500 to 6,000 clones; nearly 90% occur once, and the top ten carry less than 2%. Looked up from germline, CDR1 is MDHEN and CDR2 is SYDVKM. The CDR3 loop spans 12 amino acids. Trimming took 7 bases from V and 7 from J, leaving 13 bases between them. In regard to this clone: The antigen remains unidentified.

The specimen was blood. The source of this sequence is a girl aged 5 to 17 who was a control in a study of pediatric ulcerative colitis. The chain recombines TRBV28 with TRBJ1-1; the D is unclear. The CDR3 DNA reads as TGTGCCAGCACTAACCCGGGATATGAAGCTTTCTTT. Amino acid sequence: CASTNPGYEAFF. Based on the CDR3 plus reference TRBV28 and TRBJ1-1, the full variable domain is DVKVTQSSRYLVKRTGEKVFLECVQDMDHENMFWYRQDPGLGLRLIYFSYDVKMKEKGDIPEGYSVSREKKERFSLILESASTNQTSMYLCASTNPGYEAFFGQGTRLTVV.